One and the same sample provided the 22 T cell receptor beta chains below, sequenced in a study of shared clonotypes between healthy human individuals (dated by TCRdb to the early 2020s). Preparation of the library involved the immunoSEQ multiplex PCR assay. Sourced from immuneACCESS, this table was stored by TCRdb with only in-frame sequences that have V and J called. A share of the clones is absent; for the studies checked, an unresolved V gene accounts for under half, and the remainder has no known explanation. The sample contains a few hundred thousand clones, around 97% of them found a single time. In total, the top ten clones hold about 0.057% of the sample. The source material was naive CD4+ T cells sorted from blood. The cell subset or site label of this sample denotes: CD45RA+ positively selected. The receptors here all came from a woman in her 30s in good health.

In DNA, the CDR3 is TGTGCCATCAGTGAGTCGGGGAGTCAGGTGGCTTTCTTT. Residues: CAISESGSQVAFF. The chain recombines TRBV10-3 with TRBJ1-1, with D unresolved. The CDR3 spans 13 residues. Germline-derived CDR1 and CDR2 are ENHRY and SYGVKD. V lost 0 bases and J 11 bases, leaving 13 bases between the germline ends.

J is TRBJ1-2 and V is TRBV9; D gene uncertain. Looked up from germline, CDR1 is SGDLS and CDR2 is YYNGEE. The V end was cut by 6 bases, the J end by 8 bases, with 17 bases between. The CDR3 is made up of 13 amino acids. The CDR3 loop is CASNPLPDGGYTF. The DNA for the CDR3 is TGTGCCAGCAACCCCCTCCCTGACGGAGGCTACACCTTC.

This rearrangement joins TRBV5-1 to TRBJ2-2; the D gene is possibly TRBD1 (5 bases). This CDR3 comprises 15 residues. CDR1 and CDR2 from the germline V gene are SGHRS and YFSETQ. V was cut by 1 base and J by 6 bases, with 13 bases left in between. The CDR3 region is CASSLSPGKAGELFF. CDR3 DNA sequence: TGCGCCAGCAGCTTGTCTCCAGGGAAGGCCGGGGAGCTGTTTTTT.

The count of this clone is one. V gene TRBV28 combines with J gene TRBJ1-5, with D unclear. Trimming pared 3 bases from V and 2 bases from J, leaving 17 bases between. Germline V gives CDR1 MDHEN, CDR2 SYDVKM. There are 17 residues in the CDR3. The CDR3 spells CASSFVNGLVGNQPQHF. CDR3 sequence (DNA): TGTGCCAGCAGTTTCGTGAATGGGCTTGTGGGCAATCAGCCCCAGCATTTT.

The genes are TRBV10-3 and TRBJ1-4, with D perhaps TRBD1 (5 bases). Trimming pared 2 bases from V and 8 bases from J, leaving 12 bases between. Germline CDR1 and CDR2: ENHRY and SYGVKD. The CDR3 runs 14 residues. The chain's CDR3 is CAISENGGDEKLFF. The CDR3 coding sequence is TGTGCCATCAGTGAGAATGGAGGGGACGAAAAACTGTTTTTT.

V gene TRBV2 combines with J gene TRBJ1-4; D not certain. Deletions cut 8 bases from V and 8 bases from J, with 12 bases between. The CDR3 has 12 amino acids. Germline V gives CDR1 SNHLY, CDR2 FYNNEI. In DNA form, the CDR3 reads TGTGCCAGCTGGCTGGAACGAGAAAAACTGTTTTTT. Protein: CASWLEREKLFF.

The CDR3 loop is CASSQGVGQTWGAFF. CDR3 nucleotides: TGCGCCAGCAGCCAAGGCGTAGGACAGACCTGGGGAGCTTTCTTT. The J gene is TRBJ1-1, the V gene TRBV4-1; maybe TRBD1 (6 bases). Germline CDR1 MGHRA, CDR2 YSYEKL. Trimming shortened V by 1 base and J by 10 bases, and 19 bases separated the two germline ends. The CDR3 is 15 amino acids.

The rearrangement uses TRBV21-1 and TRBJ2-5; TRBD1 is the table's D call, not checked against the DNA. TRBJ2-7 matches the DNA end more closely, so the J call is doubtful. TRBV21-1 constitutes a pseudogene. The CDR3 runs to 13 residues. CDR3 nucleotides: TGTGCCAGCAGCAAAGTGGGCACCTACGAGCAGTACTTC. It translates to CASSKVGTYEQYF.

CDR3 nucleotides: TGTGCCAGCAGCCCACGGACTAGCGGTATCACAGATACGCAGTATTTT. This gives the protein CASSPRTSGITDTQYF. The J gene is TRBJ2-3, the V gene TRBV11-2, with 10 bases fitting TRBD2. Germline assignment: CDR1 SGHAT and CDR2 FQNNGV. This CDR3 is 16 amino acids long. V shed 5 bases, J shed 2 bases, and the junction held 7 bases outside the gene matches.

The rearrangement uses TRBV10-3 and TRBJ2-2; D uncertain. Trimming removed 2 bases from V and 0 bases from J, with 4 bases in between. The CDR3 consists of 14 residues. CDR1 is ENHRY, CDR2 SYGVKD, per germline. CDR3 protein: CAISEGTNTGELFF. The CDR3, as DNA: TGTGCCATCAGTGAGGGGACGAACACCGGGGAGCTGTTTTTT.

In nucleotides, the CDR3 is TGTGCCAGCACGACAACCTACGAGCAGTACTTC. It yields the protein CASTTTYEQYF. The chain employs TRBV2 and TRBJ2-5; D not resolved. The tail of the sequence fits TRBJ2-7 better, so the J call may be wrong. Germline V gene data show CDR1 as SNHLY and CDR2 as FYNNEI. The CDR3 runs to 11 residues.

The V gene is TRBV7-8, the J gene TRBJ1-1; possibly TRBD1 for D (6 bases). The CDR3 spans 14 residues. V shed 5 bases and J shed 3 bases, with 13 bases lying between them. Germline V gives CDR1 SGHVS, CDR2 FQNEAQ. CDR3 bases: TGTGCCAGCAGCCGCAAACAGGGTTACACTGAAGCTTTCTTT. Encoded protein: CASSRKQGYTEAFF.

The rearrangement uses TRBV25-1 and TRBJ2-2; 9 nucleotides match TRBD2. The length of the CDR3 is 17 residues. Germline CDR1 reads MGHDK; CDR2 reads SYGVNS. V was pared by 8 bases and J by 1 base, with 11 bases of the junction left unmatched. The CDR3 sequence is CASSRREGLGNTGELFF. The CDR3 bases are TGTGCCAGCTCAAGGCGGGAGGGCCTAGGGAACACCGGGGAGCTGTTTTTT.

This CDR3 reads CASSNGQGWDEQFF. As DNA, the CDR3 is TGTGCCAGCAGCAATGGACAGGGGTGGGATGAGCAGTTCTTC. The chain has TRBV7-2 and TRBJ2-1; 9 bases agree with TRBD1. J gave up 8 bases and V 5 bases, and 7 bases lay outside the gene matches. The CDR3 extends over 14 amino acids. Germline lookup yields CDR1 SGHTA and CDR2 FQGNSA.

CDR3 residues: CASSLHQFTGELFF. The CDR3 DNA follows: TGTGCCAGCAGCCTGCACCAATTCACCGGGGAGCTGTTTTTT. This rearrangement joins TRBV5-6 to TRBJ2-2; no clear D gene. CDR3 length: 14 residues. V was cut by 4 bases and J by 4 bases, with 11 bases left in between. The germline CDR1 and CDR2 sequences are SGHDT and YYEEEE. Drawing the rest from reference TRBV5-6 and TRBJ2-2, the complete variable domain is DAGVTQSPTHLIKTRGQQVTLRCSPKSGHDTVSWYQQALGQGPQFIFQYYEEEERQRGNFPDRFSGHQFPNYSSELNVNALLLGDSALYLCASSLHQFTGELFFGEGSRLTVL.

This chain connects TRBV2 to TRBJ2-2; 10 bases line up with TRBD2. CDR1 is SNHLY, CDR2 FYNNEI, per germline. This CDR3 is built from 17 residues. V lost 2 bases to trimming and J lost 7 bases; unmatched junction nucleotides: 10. In DNA, the CDR3 is TGTGCCAGCAGTGAATGGCAAGCGGGAGGGCCTGGCGGGGAGCTGTTTTTT. This sequence encodes CASSEWQAGGPGGELFF.

This clone was observed once. The chain has TRBV28 and TRBJ1-2; no firm D call. V lost 2 bases, J lost 4 bases, and 8 bases lay in between. This CDR3 has 13 residues. The germline V gene has CDR1 MDHEN and CDR2 SYDVKM. CDR3 nucleotides: TGTGCCAGCAGTTTAAATCCCCGCTATGGCTACACCTTC. As protein: CASSLNPRYGYTF.

V gene TRBV5-1 combines with J gene TRBJ1-1; no reliable D call. V shed 10 bases and J shed 11 bases, with 9 bases lying between them. This CDR3 has 8 amino acids. The germline V gene encodes CDR1 SGHRS and CDR2 YFSETQ. CDR3 nucleotide sequence: TGCGCCCCAAACTTCGCTTTCTTT. This sequence encodes CAPNFAFF. Looking up the rest from reference TRBV5-1 and TRBJ1-1 gives the full variable domain: KAGVTQTPRYLIKTRGQQVTLSCSPISGHRSVSWYQQTPGQGLQFLFEYFSETQRNKGNFPGRFSGRQFSNSRSEMNVSTLELGDSALYLCAPNFAFFGQGTRLTVV.

V gene TRBV21-1 combines with J gene TRBJ2-7. TRBV21-1 is flagged as a pseudogene. This CDR3 contains 15 residues. As DNA, the CDR3 is TGTGCCAGCAGCAAAGCACCAAGAAGCTCCTACGAGCAGTACTTC. Residues: CASSKAPRSSYEQYF.

This chain uses TRBV6-6 with TRBJ1-2, with D perhaps TRBD1 (5 bases). In germline, CDR1 is MNHNY, CDR2 SVGAGI (reference sequence). Trimming took off 0 bases at V and 8 bases at J, with 13 bases between the two ends. The CDR3 is 14 amino acids. CDR3 DNA sequence: TGTGCCAGCAGTTACTCAGGAGGGGAAAGAGGCTACACCTTC. Translated: CASSYSGGERGYTF.

This sequence joins TRBV4-1 and TRBJ2-5; TRBD1 agrees at 7 bases. Germline CDR1 MGHRA, CDR2 YSYEKL. Germline trimming cut 3 bases from V and 4 bases from J; bases unmatched to any gene: 11. The CDR3 length is 16 residues. Written as DNA, the CDR3 is TGCGCCAGCAGCCACGTGCCGGGACAGAGGGGAGAGACCCAGTACTTC. This codes for CASSHVPGQRGETQYF.

J is TRBJ2-1 and V is TRBV27, with D possibly called TRBD1 or TRBD2 (5 bases each). The length of the CDR3 is 14 residues. CDR1 is MNHEY and CDR2 is SMNVEV in the germline V gene (reference sequence). The V end was cut by 7 bases, the J end by 4 bases, with 14 bases between. In DNA, the CDR3 is TGTGCCAGCACCTGGGGGACGGGGTACAATGAGCAGTTCTTC. It codes for CASTWGTGYNEQFF.